This T cell receptor (beta chain) was sequenced for a study of cytomegalovirus exposure and HLA in healthy donors. With respect to this clone: One junction end disagrees with the germline gene, perhaps due to a read error.

Germline values: CDR1 SQVTM, CDR2 ANQGSEA. CDR3 length: 10 amino acids. 13 Jbeta primers and 60 Vbeta primers were used for the PCR. Here immunoSEQ multiplex PCR was the method, and the copy in TCRdb shows in-frame clones only, minus some. In the table there are about 170,000 clones, over 75% of which are singletons. V usage is TRBV29-1 and J usage is TRBJ2-1; tentatively, D is TRBD1 (5 bases). The receptor was derived from a middle-aged man in good health and CMV-seropositive. Input material: PBMCs. The CDR3 reads CGVRGDEQFF. The CDR3 nucleotides are TGCGGCGTTAGGGGTGATGAGCAGTTCTTC.